This T cell receptor (beta chain) is drawn from a study of blood T cell repertoires in COVID-19 (TCRdb year 2020). Regarding the study in general: The collaborator samples originated in the United States, Italy and Spain and spanned the acute and convalescent phases of COVID-19. The prospective study material was composed of cDNA or gDNA derived from T cells, B-cell-depleted T cells, or PBMCs. Subjects who had been exposed to COVID-19, were actively infected with it, or had recovered from it provided the deeply sampled blood TCRbeta repertoires that made up the dataset. The repertoires were released in a freely available public database meant as a resource for research on the immune response to SARS-CoV-2. The samples were drawn from two sources: the first 160 participants of the ongoing ImmuneRACE study, and 950 to 1,500 subjects contributed by 6 global collaborators. The sample metadata nearly always contained a de-identified subject ID, COVID-19 status, age in years and sex. Where available, HLA class I and class II types were taken from metadata supplied by the sample provider and were not determined by assay-based typing. Overall study results and their limits: The quantity of clinical and demographic metadata differed by source and by participant and was supplied without curation.

At one collaborating source in Seattle, patients were enrolled during active infection and were followed longitudinally through the course of disease. Each collaborating institution followed its own protocols to collect whole blood in K2EDTA tubes. Collaborator samples were shipped for TCRbeta analysis as frozen whole blood, isolated PBMCs, or DNA extracted from either sample type. TCRbeta CDR3 regions were amplified from genomic DNA using the immunoSEQ Assay, a bias-controlled multiplex PCR. For the original study's pipeline: Within the assay, amplification of reference gene primers was used to estimate how many nucleated cells each sample contained. Sequence reads were collapsed and filtered to measure the absolute abundance of every unique TCRbeta CDR3 rearrangement. For each sample, productive Simpson clonality was calculated by taking the square root of Simpson's diversity index across productive rearrangements. TCRdb obtained this table from immuneACCESS and retained in-frame rearrangements with V and J assigned. These tables miss some clones; where compared with another copy, unresolved V genes account for less than half of the shortfall, and the remainder is unexplained. That table supplies the V and J calls and clone size; D and trimming were determined from the DNA. The sample has approximately 150,000 clones on record, approximately 90% of them singletons. Together, the top ten hold about 5.3% of the sample.

The CDR3 measures 15 amino acids from cysteine to phenylalanine. The only DNA kept is the CDR3, 45 bases in frame from the first base. The germline V gene encodes CDR1 MNHEY and CDR2 SVGAGI. Between the V and J ends, shortened by 6 bases and 6 bases respectively, the junction contains 15 bases. With regard to this clone: The clone's antigen remains unknown. No much larger clonotype is one base removed from it; base qualities were not supplied.

The rearrangement combines TRBV6-5 with TRBJ1-6, with the D gene not clear enough to name. The sequence was obtained from a young man with COVID-19, enrolled during active disease. The sequenced sample consisted of peripheral blood. The CDR3 amino acid sequence is: CASRYEAGPNSPLHF. The nucleotides are TGTGCCAGCAGATACGAAGCAGGCCCTAATTCACCCCTCCACTTT.